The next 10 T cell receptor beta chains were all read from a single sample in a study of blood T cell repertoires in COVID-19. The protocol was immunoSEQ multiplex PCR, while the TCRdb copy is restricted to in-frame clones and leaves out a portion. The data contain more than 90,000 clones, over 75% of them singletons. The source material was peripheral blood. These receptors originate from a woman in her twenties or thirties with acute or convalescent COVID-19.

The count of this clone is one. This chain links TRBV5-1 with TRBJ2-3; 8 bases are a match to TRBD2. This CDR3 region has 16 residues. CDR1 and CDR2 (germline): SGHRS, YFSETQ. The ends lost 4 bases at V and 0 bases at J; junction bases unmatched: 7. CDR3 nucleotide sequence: TGCGCCAGCAGCCCAGCACTAGCGGCTAGCACAGATACGCAGTATTTT. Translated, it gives CASSPALAASTDTQYF.

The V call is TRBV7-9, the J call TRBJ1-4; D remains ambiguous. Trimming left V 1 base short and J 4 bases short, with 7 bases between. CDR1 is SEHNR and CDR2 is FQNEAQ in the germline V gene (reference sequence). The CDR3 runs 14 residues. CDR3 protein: CASSLGAVNEKLFF. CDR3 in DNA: TGTGCCAGCAGCTTAGGGGCAGTTAATGAAAAACTGTTTTTT.

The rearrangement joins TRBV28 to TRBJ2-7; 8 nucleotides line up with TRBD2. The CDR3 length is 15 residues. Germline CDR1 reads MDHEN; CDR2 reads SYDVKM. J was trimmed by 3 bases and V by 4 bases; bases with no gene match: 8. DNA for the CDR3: TGTGCCAGCAGTTCCCCCGGACTAGCCGTCTACGAGCAGTACTTC. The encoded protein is CASSSPGLAVYEQYF.

CDR3 amino acids: CASSDSSRGTEAFF. The CDR3 nucleotides read TGTGCCAGCAGTGACTCGAGCAGAGGGACTGAAGCTTTCTTT. V gene TRBV6-4 combines with J gene TRBJ1-1; D gene uncertain. V lost 0 bases, J lost 5 bases, and 10 bases lay in between. Germline V gene data show CDR1 as MRHNA and CDR2 as SNTAGT. There are 14 residues in the CDR3.

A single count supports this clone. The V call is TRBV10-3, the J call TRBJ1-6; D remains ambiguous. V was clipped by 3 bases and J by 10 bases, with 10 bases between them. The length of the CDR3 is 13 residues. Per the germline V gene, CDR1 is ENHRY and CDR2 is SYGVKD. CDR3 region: CAISEVQWSPLHF. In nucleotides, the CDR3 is TGTGCCATCAGTGAAGTCCAGTGGTCACCCCTCCACTTT.

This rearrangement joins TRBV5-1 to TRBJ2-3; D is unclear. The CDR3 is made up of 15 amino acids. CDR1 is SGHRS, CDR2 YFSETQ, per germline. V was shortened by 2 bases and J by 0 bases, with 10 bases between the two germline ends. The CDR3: CASSLRSTSTDTQYF. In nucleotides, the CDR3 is TGCGCCAGCAGCTTAAGATCCACTAGCACAGATACGCAGTATTTT.

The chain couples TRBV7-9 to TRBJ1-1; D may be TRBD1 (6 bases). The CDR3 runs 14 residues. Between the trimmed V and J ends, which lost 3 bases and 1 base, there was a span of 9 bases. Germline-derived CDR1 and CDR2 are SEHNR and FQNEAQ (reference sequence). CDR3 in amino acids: CASSFDRKNTEAFF. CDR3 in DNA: TGTGCCAGCAGCTTCGACAGGAAGAACACTGAAGCTTTCTTT.

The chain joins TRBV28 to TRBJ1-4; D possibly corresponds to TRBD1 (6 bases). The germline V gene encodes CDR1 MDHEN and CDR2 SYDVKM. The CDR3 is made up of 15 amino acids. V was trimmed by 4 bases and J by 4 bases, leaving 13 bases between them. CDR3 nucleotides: TGTGCCAGCAGTTCCGGCAGGGGAAATAATGAAAAACTGTTTTTT. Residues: CASSSGRGNNEKLFF.

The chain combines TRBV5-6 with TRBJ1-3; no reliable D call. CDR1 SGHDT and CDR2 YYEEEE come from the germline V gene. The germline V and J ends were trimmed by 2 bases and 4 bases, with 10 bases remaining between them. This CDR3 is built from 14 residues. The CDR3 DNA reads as TGTGCCAGCAGCTTCCCAACGGAGGGAAACACCATATATTTT. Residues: CASSFPTEGNTIYF.

CDR3 sequence (DNA): TGTGCCACCAGTGATTTGCTACCCCGGGACAAAAGGGGCAATGAGCAGTTCTTC. This encodes CATSDLLPRDKRGNEQFF. The chain employs TRBV24-1 and TRBJ2-1; D possibly corresponds to TRBD1 (6 bases). Germline lookup yields CDR1 KGHDR and CDR2 SFDVKD. This CDR3 is built from 18 residues. V was clipped by 0 bases and J by 6 bases, with 20 bases between them.